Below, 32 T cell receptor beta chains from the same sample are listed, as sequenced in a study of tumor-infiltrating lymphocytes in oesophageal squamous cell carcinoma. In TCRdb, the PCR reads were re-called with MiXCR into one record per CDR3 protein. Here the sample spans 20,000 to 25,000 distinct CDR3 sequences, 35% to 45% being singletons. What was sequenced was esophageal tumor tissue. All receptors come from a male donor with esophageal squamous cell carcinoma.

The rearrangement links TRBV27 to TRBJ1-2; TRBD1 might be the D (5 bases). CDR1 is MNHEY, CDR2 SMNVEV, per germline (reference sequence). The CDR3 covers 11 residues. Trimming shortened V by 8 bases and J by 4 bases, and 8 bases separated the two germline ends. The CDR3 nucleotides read TGTGCCAGCGCCGACAGCTATGGCTACACCTTC. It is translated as CASADSYGYTF.

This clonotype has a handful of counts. CDR3 sequence reads: CASSIMGSSGANVLTF. DNA for the CDR3: TGTGCCAGTAGTATTATGGGCAGCTCTGGGGCCAACGTCCTGACTTTC. The chain is built from TRBV19 and TRBJ2-6; D not resolved. V was clipped by 3 bases and J by 0 bases, with 9 bases between them. This CDR3 is built from 16 residues. The V gene's germline CDR1 is LNHDA and CDR2 SQIVND (reference sequence).

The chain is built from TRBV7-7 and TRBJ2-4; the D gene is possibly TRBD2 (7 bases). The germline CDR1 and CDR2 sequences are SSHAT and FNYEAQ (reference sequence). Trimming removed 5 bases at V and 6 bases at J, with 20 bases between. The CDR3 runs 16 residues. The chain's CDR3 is CASSPTSGGEGNIQYF. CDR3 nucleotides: TGTGCCAGCAGCCCCACGTCGGGGGGCGAAGGAAACATTCAGTACTTC. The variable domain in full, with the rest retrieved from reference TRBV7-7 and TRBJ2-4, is GAGVSQSPRYKVTKRGQDVTLRCDPISSHATLYWYQQALGQGPEFLTYFNYEAQPDKSGLPSDRFSAERPEGSISTLTIQRTEQRDSAMYRCASSPTSGGEGNIQYFGAGTRLSVL.

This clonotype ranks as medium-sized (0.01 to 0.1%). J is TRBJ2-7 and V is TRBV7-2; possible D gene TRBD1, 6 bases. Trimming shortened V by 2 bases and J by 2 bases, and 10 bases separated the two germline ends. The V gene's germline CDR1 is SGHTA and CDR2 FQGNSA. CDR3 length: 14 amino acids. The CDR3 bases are TGTGCCAGCAGCTTATCTTGGACAGCCTACGAGCAGTACTTC. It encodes CASSLSWTAYEQYF.

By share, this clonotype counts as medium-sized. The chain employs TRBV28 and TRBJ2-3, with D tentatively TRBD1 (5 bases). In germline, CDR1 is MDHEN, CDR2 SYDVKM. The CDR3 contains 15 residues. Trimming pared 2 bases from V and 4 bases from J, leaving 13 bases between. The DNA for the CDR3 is TGTGCCAGCAGTTTACAGGGATCCGTCTCAGATACGCAGTATTTT. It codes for CASSLQGSVSDTQYF.

CDR3 amino acids: CASSQGPFTDTQYF. The CDR3 region has the DNA TGTGCCAGCAGCCAGGGTCCCTTCACAGATACGCAGTATTTT. The chain uses TRBV7-6 and TRBJ2-3; maybe TRBD1 (5 bases). The CDR3 extends over 14 amino acids. Germline V lookup: CDR1 SGHVS, CDR2 FNYEAQ. V lost 5 bases and J lost 2, with 11 bases in between.

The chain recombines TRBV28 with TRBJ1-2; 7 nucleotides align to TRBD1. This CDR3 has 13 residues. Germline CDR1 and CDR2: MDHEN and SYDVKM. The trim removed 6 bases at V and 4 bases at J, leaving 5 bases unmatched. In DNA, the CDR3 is TGTGCCAGCAGGCAGGGGGTCGGCTATGGCTACACCTTC. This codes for CASRQGVGYGYTF.

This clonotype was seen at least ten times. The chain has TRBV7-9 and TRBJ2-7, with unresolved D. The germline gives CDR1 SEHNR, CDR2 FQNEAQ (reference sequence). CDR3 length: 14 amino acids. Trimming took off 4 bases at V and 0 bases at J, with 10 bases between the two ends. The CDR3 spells CASSSQAFSYEQYF. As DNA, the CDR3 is TGTGCCAGCAGCTCTCAGGCGTTCTCCTACGAGCAGTACTTC.

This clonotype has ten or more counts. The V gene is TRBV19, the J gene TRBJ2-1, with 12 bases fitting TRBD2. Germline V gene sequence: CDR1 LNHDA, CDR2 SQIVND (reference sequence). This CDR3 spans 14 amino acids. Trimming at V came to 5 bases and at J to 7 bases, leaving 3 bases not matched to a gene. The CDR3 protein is CASSLAGGENEQFF. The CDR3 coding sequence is TGTGCCAGTAGTCTAGCGGGAGGGGAGAATGAGCAGTTCTTC.

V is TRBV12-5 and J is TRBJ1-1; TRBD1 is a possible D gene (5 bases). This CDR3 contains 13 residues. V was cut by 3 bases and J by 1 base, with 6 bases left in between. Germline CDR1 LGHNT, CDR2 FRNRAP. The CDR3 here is CASGFGQNTEAFF. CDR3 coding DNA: TGTGCTAGTGGTTTCGGACAGAACACTGAAGCTTTCTTT.

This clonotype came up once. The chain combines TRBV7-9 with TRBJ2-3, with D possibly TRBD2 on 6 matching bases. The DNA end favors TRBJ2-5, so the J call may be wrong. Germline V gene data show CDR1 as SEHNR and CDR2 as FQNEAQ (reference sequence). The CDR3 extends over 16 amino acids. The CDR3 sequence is CASSLAGGGGRETQYF. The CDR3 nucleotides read TGTGCCAGCAGCTTAGCCGGTGGAGGAGGGAGGGAGACCCAGTACTTC.

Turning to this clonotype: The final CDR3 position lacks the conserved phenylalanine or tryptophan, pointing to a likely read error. The CDR3 DNA reads TGTGCCAGCAGGCGGGACTACCTGACCTACGAGCAGTTCCTC. Its protein is CASRRDYLTYEQFL. V gene TRBV6-6 combines with J gene TRBJ2-1; TRBD2 aligns across 7 bases. Germline lookup yields CDR1 MNHNY and CDR2 SVGAGI (reference sequence). This CDR3 region has 14 residues. V trimming: 6 bases; J trimming: 10 bases; junction bases outside the gene matches: 12.

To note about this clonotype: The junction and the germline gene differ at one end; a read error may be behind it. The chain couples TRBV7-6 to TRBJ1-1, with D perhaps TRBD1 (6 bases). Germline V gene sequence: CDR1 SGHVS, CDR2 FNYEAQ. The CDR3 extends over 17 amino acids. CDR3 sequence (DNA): TGTGCTAGCAGCTTAGCGGATCGGGACAAGGCGAACACTGAAGCTTTCTTT. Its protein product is CASSLADRDKANTEAFF.

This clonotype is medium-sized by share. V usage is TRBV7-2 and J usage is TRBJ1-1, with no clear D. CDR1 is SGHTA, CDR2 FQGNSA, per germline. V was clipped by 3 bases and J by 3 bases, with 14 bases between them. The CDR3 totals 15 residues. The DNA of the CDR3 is TGTGCCAGCAGCTTGCGAGCTTTGGGATACACTGAAGCTTTCTTT. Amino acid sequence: CASSLRALGYTEAFF.

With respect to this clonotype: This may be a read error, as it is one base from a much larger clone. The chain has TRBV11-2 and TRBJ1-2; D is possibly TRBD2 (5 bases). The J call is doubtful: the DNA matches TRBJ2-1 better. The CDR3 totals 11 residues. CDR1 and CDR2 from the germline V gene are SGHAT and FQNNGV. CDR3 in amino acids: CASGLGETQFF. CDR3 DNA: TGTGCCAGCGGGCTGGGAGAGACCCAGTTCTTC.

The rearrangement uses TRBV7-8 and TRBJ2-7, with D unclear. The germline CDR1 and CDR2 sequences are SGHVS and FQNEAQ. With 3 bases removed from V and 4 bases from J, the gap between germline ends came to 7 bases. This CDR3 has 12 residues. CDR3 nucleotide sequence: TGTGCCAGCAGCTTCATAGGGTACGAGCAGTACTTC. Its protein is CASSFIGYEQYF. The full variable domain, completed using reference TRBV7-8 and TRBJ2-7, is GAGVSQSPRYKVAKRGQDVALRCDPISGHVSLFWYQQALGQGPEFLTYFQNEAQLDKSGLPSDRFFAERPEGSVSTLKIQRTQQEDSAVYLCASSFIGYEQYFGPGTRLTVT.

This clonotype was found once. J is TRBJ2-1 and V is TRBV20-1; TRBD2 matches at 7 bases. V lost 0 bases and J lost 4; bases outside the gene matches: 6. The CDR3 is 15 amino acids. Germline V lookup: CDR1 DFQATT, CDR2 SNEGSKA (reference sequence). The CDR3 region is CSARDLAVEYNEQFF. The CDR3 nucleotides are TGCAGTGCTAGAGATCTAGCGGTGGAATACAATGAGCAGTTCTTC.

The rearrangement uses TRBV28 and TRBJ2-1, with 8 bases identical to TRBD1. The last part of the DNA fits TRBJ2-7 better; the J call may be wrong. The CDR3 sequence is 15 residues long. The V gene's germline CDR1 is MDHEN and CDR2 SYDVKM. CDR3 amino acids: CASSFVGQGAYEQYF. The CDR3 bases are TGTGCCAGCAGTTTCGTCGGACAGGGCGCCTACGAGCAGTACTTC.

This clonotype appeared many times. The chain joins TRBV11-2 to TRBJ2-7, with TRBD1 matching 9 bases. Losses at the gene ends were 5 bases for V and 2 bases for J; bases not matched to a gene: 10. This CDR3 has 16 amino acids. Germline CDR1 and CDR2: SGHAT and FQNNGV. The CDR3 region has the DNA TGTGCCAGCAGCCTTCGCCCGGGACAGGGTGCCTACGAGCAGTACTTC. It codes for CASSLRPGQGAYEQYF.

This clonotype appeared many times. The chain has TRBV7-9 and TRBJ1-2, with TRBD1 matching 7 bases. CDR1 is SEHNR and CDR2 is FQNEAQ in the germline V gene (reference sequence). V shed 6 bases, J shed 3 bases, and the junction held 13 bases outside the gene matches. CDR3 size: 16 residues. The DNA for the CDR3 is TGTGCCAGCAGTGCTTCCGGGACAGCCAAGCACTATGGCTACACCTTC. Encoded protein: CASSASGTAKHYGYTF. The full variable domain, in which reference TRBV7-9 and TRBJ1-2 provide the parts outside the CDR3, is DTGVSQNPRHKITKRGQNVTFRCDPISEHNRLYWYRQTLGQGPEFLTYFQNEAQLEKSRLLSDRFSAERPKGSFSTLEIQRTEQGDSAMYLCASSASGTAKHYGYTFGSGTRLTVV.

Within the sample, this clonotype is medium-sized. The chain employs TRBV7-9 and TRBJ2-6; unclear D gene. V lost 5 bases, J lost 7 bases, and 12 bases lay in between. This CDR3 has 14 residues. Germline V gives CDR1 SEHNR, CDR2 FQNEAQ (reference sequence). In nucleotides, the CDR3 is TGTGCCAGCAGCGGTGGATTTTTCGCCAACGTCCTGACTTTC. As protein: CASSGGFFANVLTF.

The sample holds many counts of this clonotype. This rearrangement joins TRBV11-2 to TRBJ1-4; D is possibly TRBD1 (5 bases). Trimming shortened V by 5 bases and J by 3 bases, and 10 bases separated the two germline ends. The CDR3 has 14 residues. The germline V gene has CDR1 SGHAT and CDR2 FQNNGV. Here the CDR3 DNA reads TGTGCCAGCAGCATCAGGGTGGCTAATGAAAAACTGTTTTTT. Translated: CASSIRVANEKLFF.

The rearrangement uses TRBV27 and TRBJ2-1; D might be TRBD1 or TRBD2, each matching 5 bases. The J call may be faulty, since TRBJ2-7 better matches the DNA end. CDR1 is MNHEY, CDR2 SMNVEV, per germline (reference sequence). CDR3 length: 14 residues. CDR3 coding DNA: TGTGCCAGCAGTAGGGACGTCGGATTTTACGAGCAGTACTTC. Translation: CASSRDVGFYEQYF.

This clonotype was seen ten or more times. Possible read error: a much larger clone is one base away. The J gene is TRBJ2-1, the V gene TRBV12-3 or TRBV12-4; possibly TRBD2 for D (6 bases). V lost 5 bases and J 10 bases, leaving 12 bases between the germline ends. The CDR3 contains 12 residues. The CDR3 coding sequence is TGTGCCAGCAGTGGGGGGTCCTACGAGCAGTTCTTC. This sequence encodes CASSGGSYEQFF.

CDR3 DNA sequence: TGTGCCAGCAGCTCCGGGACAGCCTACTATAATTCACCCCTCCACTTT. Translation: CASSSGTAYYNSPLHF. V gene TRBV11-2 combines with J gene TRBJ1-6; 7 nucleotides agree with TRBD1. The CDR3 totals 16 residues. J lost 3 bases, V lost 4 bases, and 6 bases had no gene match. Looked up from germline, CDR1 is SGHAT and CDR2 is FQNNGV.

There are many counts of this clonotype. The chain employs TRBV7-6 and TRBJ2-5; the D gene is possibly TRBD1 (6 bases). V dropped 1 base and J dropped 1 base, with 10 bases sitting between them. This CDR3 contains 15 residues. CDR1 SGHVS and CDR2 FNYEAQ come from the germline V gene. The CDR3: CASSLVTTGQETQYF. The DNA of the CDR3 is TGTGCCAGCAGCTTAGTTACGACAGGCCAAGAGACCCAGTACTTC.

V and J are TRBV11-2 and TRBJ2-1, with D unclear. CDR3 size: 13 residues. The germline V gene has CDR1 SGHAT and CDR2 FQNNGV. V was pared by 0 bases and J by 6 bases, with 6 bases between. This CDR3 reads CASSLESFNEQFF. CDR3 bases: TGTGCCAGCAGCTTAGAGTCTTTCAATGAGCAGTTCTTC.

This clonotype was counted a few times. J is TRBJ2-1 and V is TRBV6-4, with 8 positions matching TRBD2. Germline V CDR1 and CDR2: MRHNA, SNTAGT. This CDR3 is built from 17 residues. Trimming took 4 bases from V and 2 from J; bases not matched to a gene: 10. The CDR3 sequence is CASSVSLGRGAYNEQFF. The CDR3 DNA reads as TGTGCCAGCAGTGTCTCGCTCGGGCGGGGGGCCTACAATGAGCAGTTCTTC.

The CDR3 here is CASSFFDTQYF. The CDR3 nucleotides are TGTGCCAGCAGCTTTTTTGATACGCAGTATTTT. The chain carries TRBV7-2 and TRBJ2-3, with D unclear. The ends were cut back, 3 bases at V and 6 bases at J, with 4 bases in the middle. CDR3 length: 11 residues. The V gene's germline CDR1 is SGHTA and CDR2 FQGNSA.

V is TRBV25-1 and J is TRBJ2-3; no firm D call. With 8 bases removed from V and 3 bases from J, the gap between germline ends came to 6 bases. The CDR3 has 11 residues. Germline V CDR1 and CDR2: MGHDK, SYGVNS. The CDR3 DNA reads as TGTGCCAGCGCTAAGACAGATACGCAGTATTTT. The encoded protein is CASAKTDTQYF.

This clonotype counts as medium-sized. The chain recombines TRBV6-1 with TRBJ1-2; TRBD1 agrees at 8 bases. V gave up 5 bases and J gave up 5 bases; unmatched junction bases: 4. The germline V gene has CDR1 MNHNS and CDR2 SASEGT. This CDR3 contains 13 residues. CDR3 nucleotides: TGTGCCAGCAGTTTCAGGGGGCAATATGGCTACACCTTC. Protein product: CASSFRGQYGYTF.

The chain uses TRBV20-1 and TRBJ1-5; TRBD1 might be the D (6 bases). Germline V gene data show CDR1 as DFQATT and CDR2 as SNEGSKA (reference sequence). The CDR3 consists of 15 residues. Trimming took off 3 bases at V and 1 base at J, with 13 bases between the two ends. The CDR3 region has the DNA TGCAGTGCTAGGGACGAGGGGGGAAGCAATCAGCCCCAGCATTTT. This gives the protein CSARDEGGSNQPQHF.